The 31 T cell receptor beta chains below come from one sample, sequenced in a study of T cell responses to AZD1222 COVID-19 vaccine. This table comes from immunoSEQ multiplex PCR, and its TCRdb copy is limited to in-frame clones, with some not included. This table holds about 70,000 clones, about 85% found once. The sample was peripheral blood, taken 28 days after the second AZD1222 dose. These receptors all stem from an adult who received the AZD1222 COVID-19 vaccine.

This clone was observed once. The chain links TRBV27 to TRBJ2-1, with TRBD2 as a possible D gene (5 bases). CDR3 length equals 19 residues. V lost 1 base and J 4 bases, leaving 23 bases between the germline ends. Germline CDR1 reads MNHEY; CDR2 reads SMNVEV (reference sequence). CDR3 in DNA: TGTGCCAGCAGTTTATATACTAGGAATGGAGGTCGAGGATACAATGAGCAGTTCTTC. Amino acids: CASSLYTRNGGRGYNEQFF.

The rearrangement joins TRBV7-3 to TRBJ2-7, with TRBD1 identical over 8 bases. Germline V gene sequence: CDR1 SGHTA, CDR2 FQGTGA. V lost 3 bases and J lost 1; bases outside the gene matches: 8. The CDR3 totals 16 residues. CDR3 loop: CASSFTTGGNSYEQYF. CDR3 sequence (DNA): TGTGCCAGCAGCTTCACTACAGGGGGAAATTCCTACGAGCAGTACTTC.

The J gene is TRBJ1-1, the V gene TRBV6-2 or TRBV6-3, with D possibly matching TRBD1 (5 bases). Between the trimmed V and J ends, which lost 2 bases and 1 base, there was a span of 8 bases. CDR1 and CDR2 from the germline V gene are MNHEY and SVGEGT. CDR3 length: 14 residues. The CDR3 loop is CASSYRGWNTEAFF. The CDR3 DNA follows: TGTGCCAGCAGTTACAGGGGATGGAACACTGAAGCTTTCTTT.

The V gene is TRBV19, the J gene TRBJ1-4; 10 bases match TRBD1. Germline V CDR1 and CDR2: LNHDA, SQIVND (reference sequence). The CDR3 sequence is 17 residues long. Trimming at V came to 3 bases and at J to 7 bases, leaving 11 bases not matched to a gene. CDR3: CASSMAAETGGGEKLFF. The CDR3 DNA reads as TGTGCCAGTAGTATGGCCGCGGAGACAGGGGGCGGTGAAAAACTGTTTTTT.

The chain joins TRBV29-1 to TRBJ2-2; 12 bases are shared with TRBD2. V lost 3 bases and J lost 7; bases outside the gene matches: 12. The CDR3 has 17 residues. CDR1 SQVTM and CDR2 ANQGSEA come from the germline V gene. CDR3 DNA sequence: TGCAGCGTTGAGGGGCCCCTAGCGGGAGGGCCGGTCGGGGAGCTGTTTTTT. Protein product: CSVEGPLAGGPVGELFF.

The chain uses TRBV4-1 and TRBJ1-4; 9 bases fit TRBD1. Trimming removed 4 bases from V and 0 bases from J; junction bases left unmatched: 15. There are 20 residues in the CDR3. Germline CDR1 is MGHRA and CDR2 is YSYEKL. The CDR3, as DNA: TGCGCCAGCAGCCTTACAAAACAACCGGGACAGGGTGCAACTAATGAAAAACTGTTTTTT. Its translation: CASSLTKQPGQGATNEKLFF.

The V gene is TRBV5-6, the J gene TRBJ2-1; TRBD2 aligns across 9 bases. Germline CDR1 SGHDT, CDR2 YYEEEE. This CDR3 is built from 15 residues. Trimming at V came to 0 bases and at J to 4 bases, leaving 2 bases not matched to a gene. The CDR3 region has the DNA TGTGCCAGCAGCTTGGGACTAGCGGTTTACAATGAGCAGTTCTTC. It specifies CASSLGLAVYNEQFF.

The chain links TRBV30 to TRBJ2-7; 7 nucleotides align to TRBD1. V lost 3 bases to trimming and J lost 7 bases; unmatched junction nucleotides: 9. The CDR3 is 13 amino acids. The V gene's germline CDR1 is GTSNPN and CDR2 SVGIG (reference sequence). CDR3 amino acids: CAWRGATGWEQYF. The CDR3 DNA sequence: TGTGCCTGGAGGGGAGCGACAGGGTGGGAGCAGTACTTC.

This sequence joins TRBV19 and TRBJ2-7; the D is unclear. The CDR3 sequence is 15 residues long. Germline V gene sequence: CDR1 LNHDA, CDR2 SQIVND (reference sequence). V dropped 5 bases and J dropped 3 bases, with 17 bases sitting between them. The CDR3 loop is CASSASVGKGYEQYF. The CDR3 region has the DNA TGTGCCAGTAGTGCGTCGGTTGGTAAGGGCTACGAGCAGTACTTC.

CDR3 residues: CASSSGAYSYEQYF. The CDR3 DNA follows: TGTGCCAGCAGCTCGGGGGCGTACTCCTACGAGCAGTACTTC. This chain links TRBV7-9 with TRBJ2-7; D may match TRBD1 or TRBD2 (6 bases each). The CDR3 is made up of 14 amino acids. In germline, CDR1 is SEHNR, CDR2 FQNEAQ (reference sequence). The V end lost 4 bases, the J end lost 0 bases, and 10 bases lay between the germline ends. The whole variable domain, remainder taken from reference TRBV7-9 and TRBJ2-7, is DTGVSQNPRHKITKRGQNVTFRCDPISEHNRLYWYRQTLGQGPEFLTYFQNEAQLEKSRLLSDRFSAERPKGSFSTLEIQRTEQGDSAMYLCASSSGAYSYEQYFGPGTRLTVT.

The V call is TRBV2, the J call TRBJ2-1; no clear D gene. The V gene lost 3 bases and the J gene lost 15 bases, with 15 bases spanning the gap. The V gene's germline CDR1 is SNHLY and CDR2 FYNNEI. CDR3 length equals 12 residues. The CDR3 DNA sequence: TGTGCCAGCAGTGAGGAGAGCCCGGTGCTGTTCTTC. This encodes CASSEESPVLFF. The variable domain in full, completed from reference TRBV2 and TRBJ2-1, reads EPEVTQTPSHQVTQMGQEVILRCVPISNHLYFYWYRQILGQKVEFLVSFYNNEISEKSEIFDDQFSVERPDGSNFTLKIRSTKLEDSAMYFCASSEESPVLFFGPGTRLTVL.

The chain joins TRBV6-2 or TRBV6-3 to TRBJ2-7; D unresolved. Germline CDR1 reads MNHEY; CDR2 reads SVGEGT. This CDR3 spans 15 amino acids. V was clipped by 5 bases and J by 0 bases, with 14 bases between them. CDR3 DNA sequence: TGTGCCAGCAGTCAACAACCACAAAGCTCCTACGAGCAGTACTTC. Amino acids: CASSQQPQSSYEQYF.

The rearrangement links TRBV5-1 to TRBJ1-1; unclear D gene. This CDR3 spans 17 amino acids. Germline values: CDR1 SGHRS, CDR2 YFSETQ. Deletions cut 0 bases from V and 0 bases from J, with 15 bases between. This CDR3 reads CASSLVPDRSVNTEAFF. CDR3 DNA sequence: TGCGCCAGCAGCTTGGTCCCGGACCGTTCCGTGAACACTGAAGCTTTCTTT. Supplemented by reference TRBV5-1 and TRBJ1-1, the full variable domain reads KAGVTQTPRYLIKTRGQQVTLSCSPISGHRSVSWYQQTPGQGLQFLFEYFSETQRNKGNFPGRFSGRQFSNSRSEMNVSTLELGDSALYLCASSLVPDRSVNTEAFFGQGTRLTVV.

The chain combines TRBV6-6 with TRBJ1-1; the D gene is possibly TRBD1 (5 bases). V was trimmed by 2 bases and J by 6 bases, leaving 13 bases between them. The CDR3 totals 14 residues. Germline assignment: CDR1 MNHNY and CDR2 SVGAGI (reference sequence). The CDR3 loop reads CASSYGQGLAEAFF. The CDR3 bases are TGTGCCAGCAGTTACGGGCAGGGCCTGGCTGAAGCTTTCTTT.

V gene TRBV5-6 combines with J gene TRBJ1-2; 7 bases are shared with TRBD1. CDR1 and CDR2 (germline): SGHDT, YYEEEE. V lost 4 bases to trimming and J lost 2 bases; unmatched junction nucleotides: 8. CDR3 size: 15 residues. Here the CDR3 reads CASSRGTDLNYGYTF. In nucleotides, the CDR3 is TGTGCCAGCAGCAGAGGGACAGACCTCAACTATGGCTACACCTTC. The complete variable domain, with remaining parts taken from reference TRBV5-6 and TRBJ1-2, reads DAGVTQSPTHLIKTRGQQVTLRCSPKSGHDTVSWYQQALGQGPQFIFQYYEEEERQRGNFPDRFSGHQFPNYSSELNVNALLLGDSALYLCASSRGTDLNYGYTFGSGTRLTVV.

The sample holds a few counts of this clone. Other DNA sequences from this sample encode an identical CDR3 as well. The CDR3 loop is CASSLPSGSSYNEQFF. CDR3 bases: TGCGCCAGCAGCTTGCCCAGCGGGAGCTCCTACAATGAGCAGTTCTTC. This chain links TRBV5-1 with TRBJ2-1, with 8 positions matching TRBD2. Unmatched junction bases numbered 3, after V lost 1 base and J lost 0 bases. This CDR3 has 16 amino acids. Germline CDR1 SGHRS, CDR2 YFSETQ.

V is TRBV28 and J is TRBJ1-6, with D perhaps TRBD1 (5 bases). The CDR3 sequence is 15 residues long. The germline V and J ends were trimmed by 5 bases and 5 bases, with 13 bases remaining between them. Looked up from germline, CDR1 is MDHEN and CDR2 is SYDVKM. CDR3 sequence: CASSGGDLHNSPLHF. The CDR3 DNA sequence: TGTGCCAGCAGTGGAGGGGACTTGCATAATTCACCCCTCCACTTT.

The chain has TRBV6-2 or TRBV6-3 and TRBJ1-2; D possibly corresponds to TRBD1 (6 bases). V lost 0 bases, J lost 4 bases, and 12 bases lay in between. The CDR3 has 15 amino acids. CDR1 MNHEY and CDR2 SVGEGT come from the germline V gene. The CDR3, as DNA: TGTGCCAGCAGTTACTCCACAACAGGGCCCTATGGCTACACCTTC. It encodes CASSYSTTGPYGYTF.

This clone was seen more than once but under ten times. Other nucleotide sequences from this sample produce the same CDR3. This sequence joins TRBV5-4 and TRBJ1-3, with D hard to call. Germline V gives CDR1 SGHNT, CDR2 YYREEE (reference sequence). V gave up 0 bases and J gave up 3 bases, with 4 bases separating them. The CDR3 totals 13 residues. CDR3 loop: CASSLVGGNTIYF. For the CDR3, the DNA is TGTGCCAGCAGCTTGGTCGGTGGAAACACCATATATTTT.

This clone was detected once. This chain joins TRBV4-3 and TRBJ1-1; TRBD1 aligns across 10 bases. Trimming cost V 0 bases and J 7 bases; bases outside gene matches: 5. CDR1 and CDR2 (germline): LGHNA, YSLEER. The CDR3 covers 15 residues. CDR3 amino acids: CASSQDRGTGDEAFF. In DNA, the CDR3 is TGCGCCAGCAGCCAAGATCGAGGGACAGGGGATGAAGCTTTCTTT.

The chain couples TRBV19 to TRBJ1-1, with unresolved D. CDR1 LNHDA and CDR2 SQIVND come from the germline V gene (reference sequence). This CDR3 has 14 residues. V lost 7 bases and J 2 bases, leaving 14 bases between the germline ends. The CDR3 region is CASKERERNTEAFF. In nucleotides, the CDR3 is TGTGCCAGTAAGGAAAGGGAGAGAAACACTGAAGCTTTCTTT.

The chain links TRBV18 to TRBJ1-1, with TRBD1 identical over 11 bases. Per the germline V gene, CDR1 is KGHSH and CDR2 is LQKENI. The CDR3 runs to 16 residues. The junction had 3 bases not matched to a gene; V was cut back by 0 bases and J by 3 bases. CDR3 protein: CASSPPGQGVDTEAFF. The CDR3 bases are TGTGCCAGCTCACCACCGGGACAGGGGGTTGACACTGAAGCTTTCTTT. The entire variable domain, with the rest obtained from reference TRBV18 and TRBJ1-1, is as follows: NAGVMQNPRHLVRRRGQEARLRCSPMKGHSHVYWYRQLPEEGLKFMVYLQKENIIDESGMPKERFSAEFPKEGPSILRIQQVVRGDSAAYFCASSPPGQGVDTEAFFGQGTRLTVV.

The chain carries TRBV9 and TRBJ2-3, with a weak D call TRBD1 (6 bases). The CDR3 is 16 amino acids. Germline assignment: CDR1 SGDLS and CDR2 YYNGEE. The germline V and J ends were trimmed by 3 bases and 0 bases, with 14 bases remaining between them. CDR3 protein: CASSGGRRLSTDTQYF. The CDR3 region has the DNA TGTGCCAGCAGCGGGGGGCGGCGGCTCAGCACAGATACGCAGTATTTT.

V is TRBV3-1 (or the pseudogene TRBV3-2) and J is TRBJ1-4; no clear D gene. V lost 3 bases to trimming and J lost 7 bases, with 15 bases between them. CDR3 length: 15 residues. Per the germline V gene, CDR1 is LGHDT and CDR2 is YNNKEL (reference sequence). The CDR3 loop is CASSHTDGMGEKLFF. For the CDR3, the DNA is TGTGCCAGCAGCCACACGGACGGCATGGGTGAAAAACTGTTTTTT.

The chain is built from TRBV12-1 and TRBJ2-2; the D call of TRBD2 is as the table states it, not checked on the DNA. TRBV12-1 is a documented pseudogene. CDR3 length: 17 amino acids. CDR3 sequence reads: CASSSGRDSRQTGELFF. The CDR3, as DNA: TGTGCCAGCAGCTCCGGTAGGGACTCGAGGCAAACCGGGGAGCTGTTTTTT.

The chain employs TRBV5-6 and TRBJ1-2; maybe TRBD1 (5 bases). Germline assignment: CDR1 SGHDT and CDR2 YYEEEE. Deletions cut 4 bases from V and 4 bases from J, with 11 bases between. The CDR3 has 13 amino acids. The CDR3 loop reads CASSSRQSYGYTF. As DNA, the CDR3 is TGTGCCAGCAGCAGCAGACAGTCCTATGGCTACACCTTC.

The CDR3 DNA follows: TGTGCCAGCAGCCACCGGGGGTACAATGAGCAGTTCTTC. It encodes CASSHRGYNEQFF. The chain is built from TRBV6-2 or TRBV6-3 and TRBJ2-1; maybe TRBD2 (6 bases). Trimming took off 6 bases at V and 4 bases at J, with 10 bases between the two ends. The CDR3 is made up of 13 amino acids. Germline values: CDR1 MNHEY, CDR2 SVGEGT.

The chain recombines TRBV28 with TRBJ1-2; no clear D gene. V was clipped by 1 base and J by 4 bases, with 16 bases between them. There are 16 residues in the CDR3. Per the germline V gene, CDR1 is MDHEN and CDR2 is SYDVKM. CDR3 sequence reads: CASSLLSSGRSYGYTF. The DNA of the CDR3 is TGTGCCAGCAGTTTATTATCAAGTGGGCGTAGCTATGGCTACACCTTC.

CDR3 sequence reads: CASSRRSTGANVLTF. As DNA, the CDR3 is TGTGCCAGCAGCCGGCGGTCGACTGGGGCCAACGTCCTGACTTTC. This chain links TRBV5-6 with TRBJ2-6; D is unresolved. The germline CDR1 and CDR2 sequences are SGHDT and YYEEEE. The CDR3 is made up of 15 amino acids. Trimming removed 4 bases at V and 2 bases at J, with 10 bases between.

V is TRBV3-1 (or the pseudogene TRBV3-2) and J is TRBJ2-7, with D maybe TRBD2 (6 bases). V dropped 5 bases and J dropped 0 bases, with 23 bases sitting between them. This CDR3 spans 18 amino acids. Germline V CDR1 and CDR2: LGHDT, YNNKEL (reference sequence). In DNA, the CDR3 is TGTGCCAGCAGCTGGGGGGTGGCGGGACTTCCCCCCTCCTACGAGCAGTACTTC. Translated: CASSWGVAGLPPSYEQYF.

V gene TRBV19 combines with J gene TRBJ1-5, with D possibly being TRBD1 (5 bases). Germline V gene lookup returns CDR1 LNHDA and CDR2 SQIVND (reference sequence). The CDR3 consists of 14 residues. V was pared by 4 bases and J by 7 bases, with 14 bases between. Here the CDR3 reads CASSNSGAVQPQHF. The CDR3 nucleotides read TGTGCCAGTAGTAACTCCGGGGCAGTGCAGCCCCAGCATTTT.